The T cell receptor beta chain described here comes from a study of patients and donors after allogeneic stem cell transplantation. V was clipped by 2 bases and J by 7 bases; unmatched bases: 11. The CDR3 has 15 residues. One entry per CDR3 protein, called by TCRdb with MiXCR from the RT-PCR reads. The sample carries 100,000 to 130,000 distinct CDR3 sequences, around 35% recorded once. This clonotype has just a few counts. The rearrangement uses TRBV12-3 or TRBV12-4 and TRBJ2-7; the match to TRBD1 covers 7 bases. Source material: blood, either unsorted or a sorted T cell fraction (not recorded which). This TCR came from a human donor who was either an allogeneic HSCT recipient or a stem cell or donor lymphocyte infusion donor (not recorded which). It is not recorded whose cells these are; they may come from a transplant donor. CDR3 DNA: TGTGCCAGCAGTTTAAGGAAGGGGGCGACGTGGGAGCAGTACTTC. Encoded protein: CASSLRKGATWEQYF.